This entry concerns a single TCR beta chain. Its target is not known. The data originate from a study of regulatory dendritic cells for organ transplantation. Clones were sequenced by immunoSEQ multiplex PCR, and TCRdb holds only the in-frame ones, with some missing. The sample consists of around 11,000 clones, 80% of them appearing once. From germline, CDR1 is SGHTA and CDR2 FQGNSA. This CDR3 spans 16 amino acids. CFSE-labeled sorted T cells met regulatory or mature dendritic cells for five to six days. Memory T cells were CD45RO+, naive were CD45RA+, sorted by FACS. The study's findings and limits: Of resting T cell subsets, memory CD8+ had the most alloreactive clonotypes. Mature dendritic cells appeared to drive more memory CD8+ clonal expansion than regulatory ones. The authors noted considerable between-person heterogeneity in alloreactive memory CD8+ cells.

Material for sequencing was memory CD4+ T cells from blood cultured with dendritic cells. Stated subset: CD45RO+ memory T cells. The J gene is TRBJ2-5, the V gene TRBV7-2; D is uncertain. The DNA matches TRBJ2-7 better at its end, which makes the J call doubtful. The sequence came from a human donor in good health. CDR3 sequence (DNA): TGTGCCAGCAGCTTAGAATCCACGACGGGCTACTACGAGCAGTACTTC. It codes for CASSLESTTGYYEQYF.